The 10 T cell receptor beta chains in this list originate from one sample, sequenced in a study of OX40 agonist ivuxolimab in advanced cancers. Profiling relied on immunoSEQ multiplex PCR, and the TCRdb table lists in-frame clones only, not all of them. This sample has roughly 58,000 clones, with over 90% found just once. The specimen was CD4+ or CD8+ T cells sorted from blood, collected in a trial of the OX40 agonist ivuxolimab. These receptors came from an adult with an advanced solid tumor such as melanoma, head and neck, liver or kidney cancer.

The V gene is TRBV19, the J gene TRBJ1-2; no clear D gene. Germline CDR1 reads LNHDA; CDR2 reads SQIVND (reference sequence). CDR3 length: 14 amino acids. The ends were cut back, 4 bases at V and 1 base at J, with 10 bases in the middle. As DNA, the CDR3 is TGTGCCAGTAGTAGGGGAAGGAGTAACTATGGCTACACCTTC. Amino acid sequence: CASSRGRSNYGYTF.

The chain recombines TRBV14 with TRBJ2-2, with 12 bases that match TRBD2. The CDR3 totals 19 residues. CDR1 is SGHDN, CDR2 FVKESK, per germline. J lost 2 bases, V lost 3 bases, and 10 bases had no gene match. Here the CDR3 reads CASSHFGPSGRVNTGELFF. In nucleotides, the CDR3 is TGTGCCAGCAGCCATTTCGGACCTAGCGGGAGGGTAAACACCGGGGAGCTGTTTTTT.

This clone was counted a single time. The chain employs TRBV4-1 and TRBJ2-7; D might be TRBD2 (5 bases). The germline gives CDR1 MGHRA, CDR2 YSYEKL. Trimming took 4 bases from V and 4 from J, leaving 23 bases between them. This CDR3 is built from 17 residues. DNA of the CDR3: TGCGCCAGCAGCCCAAGGGATAACGGTGGAGGTTTTTACGAGCAGTACTTC. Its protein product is CASSPRDNGGGFYEQYF.

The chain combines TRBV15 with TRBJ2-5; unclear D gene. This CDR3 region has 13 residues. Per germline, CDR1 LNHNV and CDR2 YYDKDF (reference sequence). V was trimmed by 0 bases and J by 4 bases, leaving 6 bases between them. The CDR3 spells CATSRDYRETQYF. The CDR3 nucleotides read TGTGCCACCAGCAGAGACTATAGAGAGACCCAGTACTTC.

The CDR3 protein is CASSADRVEPSAFF. The CDR3 DNA is TGTGCCAGCAGCGCCGACAGGGTCGAGCCCTCAGCTTTCTTT. The genes are TRBV2 and TRBJ1-1, with 7 bases aligning to TRBD1. Germline V CDR1 and CDR2: SNHLY, FYNNEI. The CDR3 has 14 amino acids. Trimming removed 6 bases from V and 10 bases from J; junction bases left unmatched: 14.

CDR3 amino acids: CASSQDLVGSEQYF. Written as DNA, the CDR3 is TGCGCCAGCAGCCAAGATTTAGTCGGCAGCGAGCAGTACTTC. The J gene is TRBJ2-7, the V gene TRBV4-1; D gene ambiguous. Germline lookup yields CDR1 MGHRA and CDR2 YSYEKL. The CDR3 sequence is 14 residues long. V was pared by 0 bases and J by 6 bases, with 12 bases between.

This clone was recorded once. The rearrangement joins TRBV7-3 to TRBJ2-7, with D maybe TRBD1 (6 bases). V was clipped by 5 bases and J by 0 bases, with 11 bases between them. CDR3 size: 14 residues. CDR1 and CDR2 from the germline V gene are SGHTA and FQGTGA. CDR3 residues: CASSPRGNSYEQYF. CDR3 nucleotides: TGTGCCAGCAGCCCGAGGGGGAACTCCTACGAGCAGTACTTC.

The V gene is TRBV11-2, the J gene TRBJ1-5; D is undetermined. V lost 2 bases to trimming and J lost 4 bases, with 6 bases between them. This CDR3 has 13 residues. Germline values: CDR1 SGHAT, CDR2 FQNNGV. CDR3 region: CASSLFQNQPQHF. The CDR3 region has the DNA TGTGCCAGCAGCTTATTCCAGAATCAGCCCCAGCATTTT. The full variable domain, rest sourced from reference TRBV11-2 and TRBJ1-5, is EAGVAQSPRYKIIEKRQSVAFWCNPISGHATLYWYQQILGQGPKLLIQFQNNGVVDDSQLPKDRFSAERLKGVDSTLKIQPAKLEDSAVYLCASSLFQNQPQHFGDGTRLSIL.

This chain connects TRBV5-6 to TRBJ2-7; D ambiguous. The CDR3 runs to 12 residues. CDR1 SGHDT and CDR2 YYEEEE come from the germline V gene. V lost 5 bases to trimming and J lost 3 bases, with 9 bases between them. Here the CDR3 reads CASSFLNYEQYF. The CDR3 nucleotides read TGTGCCAGCAGTTTCTTGAACTACGAGCAGTACTTC.

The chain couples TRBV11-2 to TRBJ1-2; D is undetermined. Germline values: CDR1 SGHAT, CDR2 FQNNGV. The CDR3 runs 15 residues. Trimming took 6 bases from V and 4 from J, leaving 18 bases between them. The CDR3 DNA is TGTGCCAGCAGTTCCACCCCAATTTATGGCTATGGCTACACCTTC. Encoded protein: CASSSTPIYGYGYTF.